The 27 T cell receptor beta chains reported below all come from one sample, sequenced in a study of tumor and adjacent non-tumor tissue in lung cancer. The template was RNA from unsorted bulk tissue. More than 3 cm separated this lung sample from the edge of the tumor. The library came from three nested PCR rounds adapted from ARM-PCR protocols. TCRdb passed the multiplex PCR reads through MiXCR, listing each CDR3 protein once. The sample includes 40,000 to 60,000 distinct CDR3 sequences, 60% to 65% of them seen just once. Source material: distant non-tumor lung tissue. Every receptor here comes from a woman aged 70 to 79 with non-small cell lung cancer.

Concerning this clonotype itself: A much larger clone differs from this one at a single base, so this may be a read error. The CDR3 does not end in the conserved phenylalanine or tryptophan, so this is likely a read error. This chain connects TRBV28 to TRBJ1-5; D unclear. The CDR3 runs 15 residues. Germline CDR1 is MDHEN and CDR2 is SYDVKM. The V end lost 7 bases, the J end lost 3 bases, and 16 bases lay between the germline ends. The DNA for the CDR3 is TGTGCCAGCATCTTGGGCCAGGCTCCCAATCAGCCCCAGCATTAT. It is translated as CASILGQAPNQPQHY.

On this clonotype itself: At one of its ends the junction is not consistent with the germline gene, which may arise from a read error. This chain links TRBV11-1 with TRBJ1-3; unclear D gene. CDR1 SGHAT and CDR2 FQDESV come from the germline V gene (reference sequence). The CDR3 is made up of 14 amino acids. The CDR3 reads CVRSLSISGNTIYF. In DNA form, the CDR3 reads TGTGTCAGAAGCTTATCGATCTCTGGCAACACCATATATTTT.

The genes are TRBV11-2 and TRBJ2-1, with D perhaps TRBD2 (5 bases). CDR3 length: 15 amino acids. Looked up from germline, CDR1 is SGHAT and CDR2 is FQNNGV. The V gene lost 5 bases and the J gene lost 7 bases, with 18 bases spanning the gap. The CDR3 sequence: CASSPVTSGLNEQFF. The DNA of the CDR3 is TGTGCCAGCAGCCCCGTGACCAGCGGCCTTAATGAGCAGTTCTTC.

This chain uses TRBV5-1 with TRBJ1-1; a possible D gene is TRBD1 (5 bases). Germline V gene data show CDR1 as SGHRS and CDR2 as YFSETQ. CDR3 length: 15 amino acids. V lost 4 bases to trimming and J lost 4 bases, with 17 bases between them. CDR3 sequence: CASSVSTAASTEAFF. CDR3 sequence (DNA): TGCGCCAGCAGCGTGTCGACAGCGGCGAGCACTGAAGCTTTCTTT. The variable domain in full, completed from reference TRBV5-1 and TRBJ1-1, reads KAGVTQTPRYLIKTRGQQVTLSCSPISGHRSVSWYQQTPGQGLQFLFEYFSETQRNKGNFPGRFSGRQFSNSRSEMNVSTLELGDSALYLCASSVSTAASTEAFFGQGTRLTVV.

Only one count was recorded for this clonotype. CDR3 in amino acids: CASSYPPTRSSTDTQYF. The CDR3 DNA sequence: TGTGCCAGCAGTTACCCCCCGACCCGCTCTAGCACAGATACGCAGTATTTT. The V gene is TRBV6-6, the J gene TRBJ2-3; D ambiguous. Germline CDR1 and CDR2: MNHNY and SVGAGI (reference sequence). Trimming pared 2 bases from V and 0 bases from J, leaving 15 bases between. The CDR3 contains 17 residues.

About this clonotype: Since a much larger clone is just one base distant, this may be a read error. The chain combines TRBV20-1 with TRBJ2-3; TRBD2 aligns across 8 bases. The trim removed 4 bases at V and 1 base at J, leaving 10 bases unmatched. CDR3 length equals 16 residues. Per the germline V gene, CDR1 is DFQATT and CDR2 is SNEGSKA (reference sequence). The chain's CDR3 is CSAKVAGGIGTDTQYF. The CDR3, as DNA: TGCAGTGCTAAAGTTGCGGGAGGCATCGGCACAGATACGCAGTATTTT.

Regarding this clonotype: One end of the junction fails to match germline, which may point to a read error. This chain links TRBV6-1 with TRBJ1-6; no clear D. CDR1 MNHNS and CDR2 SASEGT come from the germline V gene. The CDR3 has 17 amino acids. The CDR3 sequence: CASMAQRMSSYNSSLHF. The CDR3 DNA follows: TGTGCCAGCATGGCACAGAGAATGAGCTCCTATAATTCATCCCTCCACTTT.

The V call is TRBV2, the J call TRBJ1-5; D unresolved. The V and J ends lost 4 bases and 0 bases respectively, with 10 bases between them. The CDR3 sequence is 15 residues long. Germline values: CDR1 SNHLY, CDR2 FYNNEI. This CDR3 reads CASSASDGSNQPQHF. CDR3 sequence (DNA): TGTGCCAGCAGTGCGTCGGACGGTAGCAATCAGCCCCAGCATTTT.

A remark on this clonotype: At one of its ends the junction is not consistent with the germline gene, which may arise from a read error. The V call is TRBV5-1, the J call TRBJ2-3; TRBD2 might be the D (5 bases). The CDR3 runs to 14 residues. Germline V gives CDR1 SGHRS, CDR2 YFSETQ. The CDR3 loop is CVSSDLAGRDTQYF. The CDR3 DNA is TGTGTCAGCAGCGACCTAGCTGGAAGAGATACGCAGTATTTT. The variable domain in full, with the rest retrieved from reference TRBV5-1 and TRBJ2-3, is KAGVTQTPRYLIKTRGQQVTLSCSPISGHRSVSWYQQTPGQGLQFLFEYFSETQRNKGNFPGRFSGRQFSNSRSEMNVSTLELGDSALYLCVSSDLAGRDTQYFGPGTRLTVL.

This clonotype was seen only a few times. The chain has TRBV7-9 and TRBJ2-1, with a tentative D call TRBD2 (7 bases). With 2 bases removed from V and 10 bases from J, the gap between germline ends came to 18 bases. The CDR3 contains 15 residues. The germline gives CDR1 SEHNR, CDR2 FQNEAQ (reference sequence). The CDR3 sequence: CASSLPGLLGGEQFF. The CDR3 DNA follows: TGTGCCAGCAGCTTACCGGGACTATTAGGGGGAGAGCAGTTCTTC.

This clonotype has a handful of counts. The final CDR3 position lacks the conserved phenylalanine or tryptophan, pointing to a likely read error. This chain connects TRBV29-1 to TRBJ2-3; no firm D call. There are 13 residues in the CDR3. From germline, CDR1 is SQVTM and CDR2 ANQGSEA. V lost 1 base and J lost 5, with 10 bases in between. CDR3 protein: CSVEVAGIDTQYL. The CDR3 nucleotides are TGCAGCGTTGAAGTCGCAGGCATAGATACGCAGTATTTG.

The V call is TRBV11-1, the J call TRBJ2-7; perhaps TRBD1 as D (6 bases). The CDR3 spans 15 residues. With 11 bases removed from V and 2 bases from J, the gap between germline ends came to 22 bases. Germline lookup yields CDR1 SGHAT and CDR2 FQDESV (reference sequence). In DNA form, the CDR3 reads TGTGCCGACAGCTTCCGGGACAAGGGTCCCTACGAGCAGTACTTC. It yields the protein CADSFRDKGPYEQYF.

As to this clonotype: Compared with germline, one end of the junction differs, possibly owing to a read error. The J gene is TRBJ1-1, the V gene TRBV11-3; D is perhaps TRBD1 (6 bases). The CDR3 is 14 residues long. Germline V lookup: CDR1 SGHNT, CDR2 YENEEA. The CDR3 sequence: CPSSSEQGYTEAFF. The CDR3 coding sequence is TGTCCCAGTAGCTCAGAACAGGGCTACACTGAAGCTTTCTTT.

A remark on this clonotype: An end of the junction does not agree with germline; a read error may underlie this. The chain combines TRBV20-1 with TRBJ2-1, with D unclear. Germline values: CDR1 DFQATT, CDR2 SNEGSKA (reference sequence). The CDR3 runs 11 residues. The CDR3 here is CIANGELGQFF. In DNA, the CDR3 is TGCATTGCTAACGGAGAGCTCGGGCAGTTCTTC.

Concerning this clonotype: The CDR3 ends on some other residue instead of the conserved phenylalanine or tryptophan, so this is likely a read error. The chain is built from TRBV6-6 and TRBJ2-7, with D perhaps TRBD1 (5 bases). The CDR3 totals 15 residues. V lost 5 bases, J lost 1 base, and 15 bases lay in between. Germline V gene data show CDR1 as MNHNY and CDR2 as SVGAGI (reference sequence). CDR3 bases: TGTGCCAGCAGTAGAACTGGGGCAGGTTCCTACGAGCAGTACTCC. Encoded protein: CASSRTGAGSYEQYS.

This clonotype was found many times. The chain recombines TRBV28 with TRBJ1-5; 8 bases are shared with TRBD1. V gave up 5 bases and J gave up 0 bases; unmatched junction bases: 9. Germline V gene lookup returns CDR1 MDHEN and CDR2 SYDVKM. This CDR3 contains 17 residues. CDR3 in amino acids: CASSPSGQDYSNQPQHF. For the CDR3, the DNA is TGTGCCAGCAGTCCCTCGGGACAGGACTATAGCAATCAGCCCCAGCATTTT.

This clonotype was counted once. Germline and junction disagree at one end, which may indicate a read error. The chain employs TRBV11-1 and TRBJ2-1; no firm D call. The CDR3 covers 14 residues. CDR1 is SGHAT, CDR2 FQDESV, per germline (reference sequence). The DNA of the CDR3 is TGTGCCAGCACCCCCGGGCGGCCCTATAATGAGCAGTTCTTC. Protein sequence: CASTPGRPYNEQFF.

Worth noting for this clonotype: The junction departs from germline at one end; a sequencing error may be responsible. The chain couples TRBV6-5 to TRBJ2-7; 8 nucleotides agree with TRBD1. CDR1 is MNHEY, CDR2 SVGAGI, per germline. The CDR3 runs to 14 residues. The CDR3 DNA reads as TGTGCCAGCAGTTACGTGACAGGGGTGGACGAGCAGTGCTTC. Its translation: CASSYVTGVDEQCF.

With respect to this clonotype: The junction and the germline gene differ at one end; a read error may be behind it. The chain carries TRBV11-1 and TRBJ2-7; TRBD1 matches 8 bases. The CDR3 length is 16 residues. CDR1 SGHAT and CDR2 FQDESV come from the germline V gene (reference sequence). Written as DNA, the CDR3 is TGTGTCAGCAGCCACGACTTAGGGACAGGTTCCCACGAGCAGTACTTC. Amino acids: CVSSHDLGTGSHEQYF. The entire variable domain, with the rest obtained from reference TRBV11-1 and TRBJ2-7, is as follows: EAEVAQSPRYKITEKSQAVAFWCDPISGHATLYWYRQILGQGPELLVQFQDESVVDDSQLPKDRFSAERLKGVDSTLKIQPAELGDSAMYLCVSSHDLGTGSHEQYFGPGTRLTVT.

This clonotype was counted a few times. The J gene is TRBJ2-2, the V gene TRBV5-1; weak D call: TRBD1 (6 bases). CDR1 SGHRS and CDR2 YFSETQ come from the germline V gene. V was pared by 5 bases and J by 2 bases, with 13 bases between. This CDR3 region has 15 residues. CDR3 sequence: CASSTGTFNTGELFF. The CDR3, as DNA: TGCGCCAGCAGTACCGGGACATTTAACACCGGGGAGCTGTTTTTT.

Of note for this clonotype: One base away lies a much larger clone, so this may be a sequencing read error. The CDR3 DNA reads TGTGCCAGCAGCGCTGTTCTGAGCGGTGAAGCTTTCTTT. It specifies CASSAVLSGEAFF. The gene calls are TRBV5-4 and TRBJ1-1; D not certain. The CDR3 length is 13 residues. CDR1 and CDR2 (germline): SGHNT, YYREEE (reference sequence). Trimming removed 4 bases at V and 7 bases at J, with 14 bases between.

Note on this clonotype: At one end, the junction sequence differs from germline, possibly due to a read error. The chain recombines TRBV4-2 with TRBJ2-7; TRBD2 matches at 10 bases. The CDR3 consists of 22 residues. Germline V gene lookup returns CDR1 LGHNA and CDR2 YNFKEQ. CDR3 DNA: TGCGCCAGCAGGCAAGTTTTCATCAGATTACTAGCGGGATTACCGAGCTCCTACGGGCAGTACTTC. It encodes CASRQVFIRLLAGLPSSYGQYF.

Note on this clonotype: Given the absence of the conserved phenylalanine or tryptophan at the CDR3 end, a read error is likely. Because the CDR3's place on the DNA is in doubt, the DNA is left out and the CDR3 is given as listed by TCRdb. V usage is TRBV6-1 and J usage is TRBJ1-5. Germline CDR1 MNHNS, CDR2 SASEGT. The CDR3 numbers 11 amino acids, ends counted. CDR3 in amino acids: CASNDYLPQHV.

The sample holds a few counts of this clonotype. No conserved phenylalanine or tryptophan ends this CDR3, so it is likely a read error. CDR3 protein: CASSLVPGQALEQYL. CDR3 sequence (DNA): TGCGCCAGCAGCTTGGTGCCGGGACAGGCACTCGAGCAGTACCTC. This chain joins TRBV5-1 and TRBJ2-7; 8 nucleotides match TRBD1. The CDR3 sequence is 15 residues long. Germline loops: CDR1 SGHRS, CDR2 YFSETQ. V gave up 0 bases and J gave up 6 bases; unmatched junction bases: 8.

The chain recombines TRBV5-1 with TRBJ2-3; D call uncertain. The germline V gene encodes CDR1 SGHRS and CDR2 YFSETQ. The V and J ends lost 2 bases and 1 base respectively, with 11 bases between them. The CDR3 covers 15 residues. This CDR3 is CASSLNIAGTDTQYF. CDR3 sequence (DNA): TGCGCCAGCAGCTTAAACATAGCCGGCACAGATACGCAGTATTTT.

As concerns this clonotype: This may be a read error, as it is one base from a much larger clone. This chain joins TRBV20-1 and TRBJ2-1, with 7 positions matching TRBD2. There are 15 residues in the CDR3. CDR1 and CDR2 from the germline V gene are DFQATT and SNEGSKA (reference sequence). CDR3 amino acids: CSVRGLAAREDEQFF. In DNA, the CDR3 is TGCAGTGTTAGAGGGTTGGCGGCCCGGGAGGATGAGCAGTTCTTC.

This clonotype was counted ten times or more. This sequence joins TRBV6-5 and TRBJ1-5, with 8 positions matching TRBD1. Losses at the gene ends were 6 bases for V and 0 bases for J; bases not matched to a gene: 4. CDR3 length: 15 amino acids. CDR1 is MNHEY and CDR2 is SVGAGI in the germline V gene. CDR3 DNA sequence: TGTGCCAGCAGGCGGGACAGGTATAGCAATCAGCCCCAGCATTTT. The encoded protein is CASRRDRYSNQPQHF.